This T cell receptor beta chain derives from a study of shared clonotypes between healthy human individuals. The ends were cut back, 4 bases at V and 3 bases at J, with 10 bases in the middle. Per germline, CDR1 SNHLY and CDR2 FYNNEI. This CDR3 is 14 amino acids long. Deep was the level at which the assay was run. Assay: immunoSEQ multiplex PCR; the TCRdb copy retains only in-frame clones and omits some. The sample records roughly 2.4 million clones, roughly 95% being singletons. The J gene is TRBJ2-1, the V gene TRBV2; unclear D gene. The sequencing sample was made of naive CD4+ T cells sorted from blood. Subset defined: CD45RA+ positively selected. This receptor was obtained from a man aged 18 to 29 in good health. In DNA, the CDR3 is TGTGCCAGCAGTGCCCAAGTGGACTACAATGAGCAGTTCTTC. This translates into CASSAQVDYNEQFF.